What follows are 32 T cell receptor beta chains derived from one specimen sequenced in a study of blood T cells in healthy people across ages. PCR was performed a second time for about 6 to 12 cycles using a sample-barcoded 5' primer and a J-beta primer mix. A single record per CDR3 protein comes from TCRdb applying MiXCR to the 5' RACE reads. This table has over 1.5 million distinct CDR3 sequences, roughly 49% appearing once. The sequenced sample was blood. These receptors were taken from a woman in her 40s in good health.

There are a few counts of this clonotype. The chain carries TRBV20-1 and TRBJ1-5, with D hard to call. V was clipped by 1 base and J by 4 bases, with 14 bases between them. The CDR3 spans 15 residues. CDR1 is DFQATT, CDR2 SNEGSKA, per germline (reference sequence). This CDR3 is CSARAPGQANQPQHF. The CDR3 DNA reads as TGCAGTGCTAGAGCACCTGGGCAGGCTAATCAGCCCCAGCATTTT.

V is TRBV7-2 and J is TRBJ2-7; D is perhaps TRBD2 (6 bases). V lost 8 bases and J 5 bases, leaving 22 bases between the germline ends. Per the germline V gene, CDR1 is SGHTA and CDR2 is FQGNSA. This CDR3 has 15 amino acids. CDR3 DNA: TGTGCCAGCGCCCTCGAGAGAACTAGCTTCCACGAGCAGTACTTC. This encodes CASALERTSFHEQYF.

The CDR3 nucleotides are TGTGCCAGCAGTCCCGCTGGGGGGCGGGCAGATACGCAGTATTTT. Translated: CASSPAGGRADTQYF. The chain links TRBV28 to TRBJ2-3; the D gene could be TRBD1 or TRBD2 (6 bases each). Germline CDR1 and CDR2: MDHEN and SYDVKM. Deletions cut 5 bases from V and 4 bases from J, with 16 bases between. CDR3 length: 15 residues.

V usage is TRBV7-2 and J usage is TRBJ2-4; 10 nucleotides line up with TRBD1. The J call may be mistaken, given a closer DNA end match to TRBJ2-7. The CDR3 is 15 residues long. Germline assignment: CDR1 SGHTA and CDR2 FQGNSA. Here the CDR3 DNA reads TGTGCCAGCAGCCGCGACCGGGACAGGGGAGGCGAGCAGTACTTC. Translated: CASSRDRDRGGEQYF.

The rearrangement uses TRBV4-3 and TRBJ2-1; D is undetermined. Germline V lookup: CDR1 LGHNA, CDR2 YSLEER. The CDR3 contains 12 residues. Trimming stripped 1 base from V and 5 bases from J, with 3 bases between. CDR3 DNA: TGCGCCAGCAGCCAAGCAGACAATGAGCAGTTCTTC. It is translated as CASSQADNEQFF.

This chain connects TRBV5-6 to TRBJ2-7; D not certain. This CDR3 is 15 amino acids long. V was trimmed by 4 bases and J by 2 bases, leaving 16 bases between them. CDR1 SGHDT and CDR2 YYEEEE come from the germline V gene. The DNA for the CDR3 is TGTGCCAGCAGCCCCTTCGATGGCCATGCCTACGAGCAGTACTTC. Amino acid sequence: CASSPFDGHAYEQYF.

This clonotype was seen only a few times. V gene TRBV27 combines with J gene TRBJ2-6; no definite D call. The germline V and J ends were trimmed by 4 bases and 0 bases, with 13 bases remaining between them. CDR1 and CDR2 from the germline V gene are MNHEY and SMNVEV (reference sequence). This CDR3 comprises 17 residues. CDR3 sequence: CASSSLLWPSGANVLTF. Here the CDR3 DNA reads TGTGCCAGCAGTTCCCTGTTGTGGCCCTCTGGGGCCAACGTCCTGACTTTC.

The V and J genes are TRBV4-1 and TRBJ2-3, with a possible D match to TRBD1 (6 bases). Germline V gene data show CDR1 as MGHRA and CDR2 as YSYEKL. The ends were cut back, 3 bases at V and 2 bases at J, with 6 bases in the middle. The CDR3 runs 13 residues. The chain's CDR3 is CASSQGATDTQYF. The CDR3 DNA is TGCGCCAGCAGCCAGGGGGCCACAGATACGCAGTATTTT.

The CDR3 loop is CASSQERTGRYQETQYF. CDR3 sequence (DNA): TGCGCCAGCAGCCAAGAGCGGACAGGGAGGTACCAAGAGACCCAGTACTTC. The chain has TRBV4-3 and TRBJ2-5; TRBD1 aligns across 8 bases. Germline V gives CDR1 LGHNA, CDR2 YSLEER. Losses at the gene ends were 0 bases for V and 0 bases for J; bases not matched to a gene: 6. The CDR3 contains 17 residues.

The gene calls are TRBV24-1 and TRBJ2-1; 13 nucleotides align to TRBD2. The CDR3 has 19 amino acids. Germline V gene sequence: CDR1 KGHDR, CDR2 SFDVKD. The trim removed 8 bases at V and 4 bases at J, leaving 16 bases unmatched. CDR3 residues: CATTSFSGTSGEVYNEQFF. In DNA, the CDR3 is TGTGCCACCACCTCTTTTTCCGGGACTAGCGGGGAGGTTTACAATGAGCAGTTCTTC.

The chain links TRBV6-1 to TRBJ2-1, with TRBD2 matching 14 bases. Germline V gives CDR1 MNHNS, CDR2 SASEGT. The V and J ends lost 7 bases and 5 bases, in that order; junction bases with no gene match: 4. This CDR3 has 15 residues. CDR3 DNA sequence: TGTGCCAGCAAGACTAGCGGGGGGGGGCACAATGAGCAGTTCTTC. Its protein is CASKTSGGGHNEQFF.

A few counts support this clonotype. CDR3 DNA sequence: TGTGCCAGCAGCCAATTCTTGCCGGATCAGTACTTC. Its protein product is CASSQFLPDQYF. The chain links TRBV16 to TRBJ2-7; D remains ambiguous. CDR1 KGHSY and CDR2 FQNENV come from the germline V gene. The V end lost 1 base, the J end lost 10 bases, and 11 bases lay between the germline ends. The CDR3 is 12 residues long.

The chain links TRBV6-5 to TRBJ2-7; TRBD2 matches 8 bases. V dropped 6 bases and J dropped 0; count of bases not matched to a gene: 4. Per the germline V gene, CDR1 is MNHEY and CDR2 is SVGAGI. CDR3 length equals 14 residues. The CDR3 region is CASRSGGPSYEQYF. In DNA, the CDR3 is TGTGCCAGCAGGAGCGGGGGACCCTCCTACGAGCAGTACTTC.

V usage is TRBV6-1 and J usage is TRBJ1-2, with D tentatively TRBD1 (5 bases). Germline V gene lookup returns CDR1 MNHNS and CDR2 SASEGT. The CDR3 runs to 17 residues. Trimming shortened V by 1 base and J by 1 base, and 16 bases separated the two germline ends. The CDR3, as DNA: TGTGCCAGCAGTGAAGGAGGGTGGGGCAATCTTAACTATGGCTACACCTTC. This translates into CASSEGGWGNLNYGYTF.

The rearrangement links TRBV10-2 to TRBJ2-7; D possibly corresponds to TRBD1 (5 bases). Germline assignment: CDR1 WSHSY and CDR2 SAAADI. The CDR3 totals 16 residues. Trimming removed 2 bases from V and 0 bases from J, with 14 bases in between. The CDR3 here is CASSELGRAFSYEQYF. CDR3 nucleotides: TGCGCCAGCAGTGAGCTTGGCAGGGCATTCTCCTACGAGCAGTACTTC.

This clonotype has just a few counts. The V call is TRBV5-1, the J call TRBJ1-2; D is unclear. The CDR3 covers 14 residues. V was pared by 4 bases and J by 8 bases, with 18 bases between. The germline CDR1 and CDR2 sequences are SGHRS and YFSETQ. The CDR3 spells CASSTSVISSGYTF. The CDR3 DNA sequence: TGCGCCAGCAGCACCTCAGTCATTTCGAGCGGCTACACCTTC.

This CDR3 is CATSTGRGTDTQYF. CDR3 nucleotide sequence: TGTGCCACCAGTACAGGGAGGGGCACAGATACGCAGTATTTT. This chain uses TRBV24-1 with TRBJ2-3, with a tentative D call TRBD2 (7 bases). Germline values: CDR1 KGHDR, CDR2 SFDVKD. This CDR3 has 14 amino acids. V lost 6 bases and J 1 base, leaving 10 bases between the germline ends.

V usage is TRBV28 and J usage is TRBJ1-1; D perhaps matches TRBD1 (5 bases). Germline values: CDR1 MDHEN, CDR2 SYDVKM. The CDR3 has 16 amino acids. V lost 4 bases and J 4 bases, leaving 19 bases between the germline ends. CDR3 sequence (DNA): TGTGCCAGCAGTTCCCAAAGTTCGGGGGTGATCACTGAAGCTTTCTTT. It translates to CASSSQSSGVITEAFF.

This sequence joins TRBV5-1 and TRBJ2-7, with 9 bases matching TRBD1. The CDR3 runs 15 residues. CDR1 is SGHRS, CDR2 YFSETQ, per germline. The V segment lost 4 bases and the J segment 5 bases; nucleotides outside the gene matches: 10. Here the CDR3 reads CASSPSSGQGHEQYF. As DNA, the CDR3 is TGCGCCAGCAGCCCTTCCTCGGGACAGGGCCACGAGCAGTACTTC.

This clonotype was observed once. The V call is TRBV4-3, the J call TRBJ2-7; D unclear. The CDR3 spans 13 residues. Per the germline V gene, CDR1 is LGHNA and CDR2 is YSLEER. V lost 0 bases and J lost 6, with 9 bases in between. CDR3 sequence (DNA): TGCGCCAGCAGCCAAGAAACTTATCTCGAGCAGTACTTC. This codes for CASSQETYLEQYF.

V usage is TRBV20-1 and J usage is TRBJ2-3; D gene unclear. Germline lookup yields CDR1 DFQATT and CDR2 SNEGSKA (reference sequence). V gave up 7 bases and J gave up 4 bases, with 18 bases separating them. This CDR3 comprises 14 residues. For the CDR3, the DNA is TGCAGTGTTCGACTCAATTCCCGCGCAGATACGCAGTATTTT. This gives the protein CSVRLNSRADTQYF.

The chain carries TRBV7-8 and TRBJ2-3; TRBD1 agrees at 7 bases. Germline V lookup: CDR1 SGHVS, CDR2 FQNEAQ. Trimming at V came to 7 bases and at J to 6 bases, leaving 7 bases not matched to a gene. CDR3 length: 13 residues. CDR3 in amino acids: CASNQDRADTQYF. DNA for the CDR3: TGTGCCAGCAATCAAGACAGGGCTGATACGCAGTATTTT.

V and J are TRBV6-4 and TRBJ1-1, with TRBD1 as a possible D gene (5 bases). Germline V gene sequence: CDR1 MRHNA, CDR2 SNTAGT. CDR3 length: 14 amino acids. The V and J ends lost 0 bases and 4 bases respectively, with 9 bases between them. The CDR3 DNA reads TGTGCCAGCAGTGACTCTGGGGCGCTCACTGAAGCTTTCTTT. Its protein product is CASSDSGALTEAFF.

This chain uses TRBV20-1 with TRBJ2-1; possible D gene TRBD1, 6 bases. The germline CDR1 and CDR2 sequences are DFQATT and SNEGSKA (reference sequence). V shed 5 bases and J shed 7 bases, with 9 bases lying between them. The CDR3 sequence is 11 residues long. The DNA for the CDR3 is TGCAGTGCTGTACAGGGAAATGAGCAGTTCTTC. Translation gives CSAVQGNEQFF.

The chain recombines TRBV28 with TRBJ1-6; D is ambiguous. Germline V lookup: CDR1 MDHEN, CDR2 SYDVKM. Trimming cost V 3 bases and J 7 bases, with 13 bases left between them. The CDR3 runs to 15 residues. Written as DNA, the CDR3 is TGTGCCAGCAGTTTCGTGGGCAGACCCAATTCACCCCTCCACTTT. Translation: CASSFVGRPNSPLHF.

In this sample, this clonotype turned up a few times. The chain carries TRBV5-1 and TRBJ2-5, with TRBD1 identical over 11 bases. CDR3 length: 15 amino acids. Germline CDR1 reads SGHRS; CDR2 reads YFSETQ. V was clipped by 4 bases and J by 2 bases; unmatched bases: 4. The CDR3 DNA follows: TGCGCCAGCAGCGCCCGGGACAGGGGGCAAGAGACCCAGTACTTC. It codes for CASSARDRGQETQYF.

This clonotype came up a few times. The CDR3: CAISWTDYGYTF. DNA for the CDR3: TGTGCCATCAGTTGGACAGACTATGGCTACACCTTC. The rearrangement uses TRBV10-3 and TRBJ1-2; a possible D gene is TRBD1 (6 bases). Between the trimmed V and J ends, which lost 5 bases and 3 bases, there was a span of 7 bases. Germline V gives CDR1 ENHRY, CDR2 SYGVKD. This CDR3 spans 12 amino acids.

The chain combines TRBV20-1 with TRBJ2-3, with D perhaps matching TRBD1 (6 bases). The CDR3 is 12 residues long. CDR1 and CDR2 (germline): DFQATT, SNEGSKA (reference sequence). CDR3 in amino acids: CSGQSLRDTQYF. The CDR3 DNA sequence: TGCAGCGGACAGAGTCTCAGAGATACGCAGTATTTT.

The chain has TRBV28 and TRBJ2-1, with a tentative D call TRBD1 (5 bases). The germline V and J ends were trimmed by 1 base and 4 bases, with 8 bases remaining between them. CDR3 size: 14 residues. The germline V gene encodes CDR1 MDHEN and CDR2 SYDVKM. The CDR3: CASSLFGQYNEQFF. CDR3 nucleotide sequence: TGTGCCAGCAGTTTATTCGGACAATACAATGAGCAGTTCTTC.

The J gene is TRBJ2-7, the V gene TRBV4-1; D might be TRBD1 (6 bases). The CDR3 has 15 amino acids. The germline V gene has CDR1 MGHRA and CDR2 YSYEKL. The V gene lost 0 bases and the J gene lost 1 base, with 10 bases spanning the gap. For the CDR3, the DNA is TGCGCCAGCAGCCAAGAAAGTACAGGGTCCTACGAGCAGTACTTC. Residues: CASSQESTGSYEQYF.

As to this clonotype: A read error may produce the germline difference seen at one junction end. The chain uses TRBV20-1 and TRBJ2-4; D possibly corresponds to TRBD2 (7 bases). The CDR3 has 14 amino acids. CDR1 DFQATT and CDR2 SNEGSKA come from the germline V gene (reference sequence). For the CDR3, the DNA is TGCAGTGCTGGAGACGGGGGGCCCTACAATGAGCAGTACTTC. Amino acid sequence: CSAGDGGPYNEQYF.

About this clonotype itself: This sequence may be a read error, since a much larger clone differs from it by one base. The chain recombines TRBV4-3 with TRBJ2-3, with D hard to call. This CDR3 has 13 residues. Deletions cut 0 bases from V and 2 bases from J, with 3 bases between. The germline CDR1 and CDR2 sequences are LGHNA and YSLEER. The chain's CDR3 is CASSQEITDTQYF. CDR3 nucleotides: TGCGCCAGCAGCCAAGAGATCACAGATACGCAGTATTTT.